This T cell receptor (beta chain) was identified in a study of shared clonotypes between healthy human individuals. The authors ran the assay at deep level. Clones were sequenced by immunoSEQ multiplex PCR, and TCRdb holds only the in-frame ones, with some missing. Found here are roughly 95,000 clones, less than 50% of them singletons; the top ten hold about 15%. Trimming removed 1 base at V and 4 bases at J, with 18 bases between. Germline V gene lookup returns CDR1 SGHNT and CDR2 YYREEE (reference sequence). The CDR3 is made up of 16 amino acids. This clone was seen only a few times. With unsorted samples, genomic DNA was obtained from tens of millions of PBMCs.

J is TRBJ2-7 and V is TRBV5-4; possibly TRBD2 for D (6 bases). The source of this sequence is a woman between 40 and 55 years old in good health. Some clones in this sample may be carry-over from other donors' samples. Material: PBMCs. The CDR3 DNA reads TGTGCCAGCAGCTTGAGCCCGACTAGGTCTGCGTACGAGCAGTACTTC. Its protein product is CASSLSPTRSAYEQYF.